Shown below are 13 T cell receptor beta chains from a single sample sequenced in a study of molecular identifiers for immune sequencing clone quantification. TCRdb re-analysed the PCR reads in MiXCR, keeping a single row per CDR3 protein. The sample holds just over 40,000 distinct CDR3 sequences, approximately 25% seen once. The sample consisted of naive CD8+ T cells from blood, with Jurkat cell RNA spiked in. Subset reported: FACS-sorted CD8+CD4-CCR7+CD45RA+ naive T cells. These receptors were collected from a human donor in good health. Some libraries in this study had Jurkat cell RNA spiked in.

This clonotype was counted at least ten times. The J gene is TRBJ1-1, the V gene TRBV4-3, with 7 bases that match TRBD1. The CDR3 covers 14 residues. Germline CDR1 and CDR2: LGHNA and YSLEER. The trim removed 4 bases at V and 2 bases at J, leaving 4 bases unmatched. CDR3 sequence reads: CASSRGQQNTEAFF. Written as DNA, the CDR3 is TGCGCCAGCAGCCGGGGACAGCAAAACACTGAAGCTTTCTTT.

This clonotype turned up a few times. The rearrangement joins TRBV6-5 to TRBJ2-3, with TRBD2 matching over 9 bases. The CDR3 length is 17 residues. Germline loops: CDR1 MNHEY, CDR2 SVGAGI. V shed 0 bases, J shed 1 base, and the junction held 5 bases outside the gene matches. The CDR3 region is CASSYSSWTSGTDTQYF. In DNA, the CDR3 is TGTGCCAGCAGTTACTCGTCCTGGACTAGCGGCACAGATACGCAGTATTTT.

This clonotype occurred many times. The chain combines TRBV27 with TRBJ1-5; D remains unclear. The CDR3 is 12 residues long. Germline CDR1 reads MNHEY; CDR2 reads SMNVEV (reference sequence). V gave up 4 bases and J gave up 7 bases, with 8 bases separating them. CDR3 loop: CASSYPGQPQHF. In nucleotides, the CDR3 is TGTGCCAGCAGTTACCCAGGACAGCCCCAGCATTTT.

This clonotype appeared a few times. The CDR3 DNA is TGTGCCTGGACGGGACTCGGTAGAGAGCAGTACTTC. Its protein is CAWTGLGREQYF. The chain couples TRBV30 to TRBJ2-7; a possible D gene is TRBD2 (6 bases). V was pared by 4 bases and J by 7 bases, with 14 bases between. The V gene's germline CDR1 is GTSNPN and CDR2 SVGIG (reference sequence). The CDR3 has 12 residues.

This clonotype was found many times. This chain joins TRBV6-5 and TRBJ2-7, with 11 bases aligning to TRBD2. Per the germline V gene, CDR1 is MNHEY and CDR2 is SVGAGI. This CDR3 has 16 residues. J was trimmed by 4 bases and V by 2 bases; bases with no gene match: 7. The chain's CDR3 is CASSYTASGGPYEQYF. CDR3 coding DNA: TGTGCCAGCAGTTACACAGCTAGCGGGGGGCCGTACGAGCAGTACTTC.

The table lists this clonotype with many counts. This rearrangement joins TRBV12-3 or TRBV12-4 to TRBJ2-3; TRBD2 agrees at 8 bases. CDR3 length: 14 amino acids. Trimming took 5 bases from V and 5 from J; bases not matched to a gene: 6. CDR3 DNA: TGTGCCAGCAGTCCCACTAGCGGAAGAGATACGCAGTATTTT. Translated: CASSPTSGRDTQYF.

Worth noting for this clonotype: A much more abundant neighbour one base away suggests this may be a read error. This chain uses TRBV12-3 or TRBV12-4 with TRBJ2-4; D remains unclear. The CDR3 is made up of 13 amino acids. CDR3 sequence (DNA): TGTGCCTGCAGTTCGACGACCAAAAACATTCAGTACTTC. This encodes CACSSTTKNIQYF.

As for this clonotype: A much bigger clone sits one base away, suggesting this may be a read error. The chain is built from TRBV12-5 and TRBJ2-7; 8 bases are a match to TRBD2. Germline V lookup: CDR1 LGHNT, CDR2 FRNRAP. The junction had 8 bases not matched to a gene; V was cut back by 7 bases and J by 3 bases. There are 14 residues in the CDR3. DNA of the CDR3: TGTGCTAGTGTCCGAGCGGGAGTAGACTACGAGCAGTACTTC. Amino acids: CASVRAGVDYEQYF.

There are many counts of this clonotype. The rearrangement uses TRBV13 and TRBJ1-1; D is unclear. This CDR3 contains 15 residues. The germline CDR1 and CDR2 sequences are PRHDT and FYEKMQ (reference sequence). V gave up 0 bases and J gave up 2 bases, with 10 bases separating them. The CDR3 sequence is CASSLGKGLNTEAFF. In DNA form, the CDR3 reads TGTGCCAGCAGCTTAGGAAAGGGCCTAAACACTGAAGCTTTCTTT.

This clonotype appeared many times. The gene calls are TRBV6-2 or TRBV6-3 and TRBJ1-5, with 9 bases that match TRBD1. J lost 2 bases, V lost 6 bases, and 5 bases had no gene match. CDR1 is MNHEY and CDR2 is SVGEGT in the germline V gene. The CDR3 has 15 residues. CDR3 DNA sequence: TGTGCCAGCAGCATTACAGGGGGCCGCAATCAGCCCCAGCATTTT. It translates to CASSITGGRNQPQHF.

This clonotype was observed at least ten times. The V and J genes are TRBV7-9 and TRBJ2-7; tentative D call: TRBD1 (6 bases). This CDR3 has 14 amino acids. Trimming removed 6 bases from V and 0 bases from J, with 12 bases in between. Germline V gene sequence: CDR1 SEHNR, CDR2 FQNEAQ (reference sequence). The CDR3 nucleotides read TGTGCCAGCAGTCAGACAGGATTCTCCTACGAGCAGTACTTC. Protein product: CASSQTGFSYEQYF.

The CDR3 nucleotides read TGTGCCAGCAGCCCTATCCTCGAGTTACGGCCCCAGTACTTC. The encoded protein is CASSPILELRPQYF. This chain uses TRBV7-9 with TRBJ2-5; no clear D gene. The CDR3 is 14 amino acids. Deletions cut 5 bases from V and 9 bases from J, with 19 bases between. Germline V lookup: CDR1 SEHNR, CDR2 FQNEAQ (reference sequence).

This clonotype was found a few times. The CDR3 loop reads CASRKGLAGGFEQFF. The CDR3 DNA is TGTGCCAGCAGAAAGGGACTAGCGGGGGGCTTTGAGCAGTTCTTC. The chain has TRBV2 and TRBJ2-1; 15 nucleotides align to TRBD2. V lost 6 bases, J lost 9 bases, and 6 bases stayed unmatched. The germline V gene has CDR1 SNHLY and CDR2 FYNNEI. The CDR3 loop spans 15 amino acids.